This T cell receptor (beta chain) was sequenced in a study of molecular identifiers for immune sequencing clone quantification. Across the study: Across replicate runs, RNA obtained from approximately 20,000 or 100,000 naive CD8 cells was divided into five, with four undergoing sequencing. The study, taken as a whole, reports: In naive cells, under 1% of molecules belonged to clones above 20 RNA copies, against over 99% in effector cells.

This clonotype was observed a handful of times. Its antigen is unidentified. V was clipped by 0 bases and J by 11 bases, with 2 bases between them. This CDR3 contains 9 residues. Germline V CDR1 and CDR2: SQVTM, ANQGSEA. Preparation of the bulk TCR libraries relied on previously described methods and listed TCR primers. One entry per CDR3 protein results from TCRdb running MiXCR on the PCR reads. The table lists about 320,000 distinct CDR3 sequences, roughly 24% of them singletons. Preparation of naive CD8 libraries involved roughly 17,000 to 1,000,000 sorted cells and 10%, 30% or 50% RNA. The receptor was isolated from a human donor in good health. Some libraries in this study had Jurkat cell RNA spiked in. The chain uses TRBV29-1 and TRBJ2-1, with D unclear. Sequencing input: naive CD8+ T cells from blood, with Jurkat cell RNA spiked in. Described subset: FACS-sorted CD8+CD4-CCR7+CD45RA+ naive T cells. The CDR3 coding sequence is TGCAGCGTTGAAGATCAGCAGTTCTTC. It translates to CSVEDQQFF.